This record looks at one T cell receptor beta chain sequence and its context. The data were obtained in a study of blood T cells in healthy people across ages. Together with a sample-barcoded 5' primer, a J-beta primer mix was included in a second PCR lasting roughly 7 to 11 cycles. Unique molecular identifiers of 12 random nucleotides labeled each cDNA. From the 5' RACE reads, TCRdb called clonotypes with MiXCR, one entry per CDR3 protein. This sample carries under 800,000 distinct CDR3 sequences, about 42% of them seen once, and the ten largest clones take 20% to 25%. V lost 1 base and J 4 bases, leaving 11 bases between the germline ends. Germline V gene lookup returns CDR1 SGHTA and CDR2 FQGNSA. The CDR3 totals 15 residues.

Sequencing input: blood. The source of this sequence is a woman between 55 and 75 years old in good health. The chain links TRBV7-2 to TRBJ2-1, with a tentative D call TRBD1 (5 bases). The DNA of the CDR3 is TGTGCCAGCAGCTTAGACGTAGGGGTATACAATGAGCAGTTCTTC. The encoded protein is CASSLDVGVYNEQFF.